Following are 18 T cell receptor beta chains from one sample sequenced in a study of OX40 agonist ivuxolimab in advanced cancers. Sequencing used immunoSEQ multiplex PCR; TCRdb keeps in-frame clones, though not all of them. Among around 92,000 clones, approximately 95% were seen once, and the ten largest hold 0.15% to 0.2%. The sequences come from CD4+ or CD8+ T cells sorted from blood, collected in a trial of the OX40 agonist ivuxolimab. These receptors all come from an adult with an advanced solid tumor such as melanoma, head and neck, liver or kidney cancer.

This rearrangement joins TRBV27 to TRBJ1-1; 8 positions match TRBD1. V trimming: 5 bases; J trimming: 10 bases; junction bases outside the gene matches: 9. The CDR3 is 13 residues long. CDR1 is MNHEY and CDR2 is SMNVEV in the germline V gene (reference sequence). Written as DNA, the CDR3 is TGTGCCAGCAGTCCTAGACAGGGGCTTCGAGCTTTCTTT. It translates to CASSPRQGLRAFF.

This chain connects TRBV7-2 to TRBJ1-4; TRBD1 agrees at 7 bases. Germline V CDR1 and CDR2: SGHTA, FQGNSA. The ends lost 6 bases at V and 2 bases at J; junction bases unmatched: 0. This CDR3 has 13 residues. The CDR3 region is CASRTGTNEKLFF. The CDR3 DNA reads TGTGCCAGCAGGACAGGGACTAATGAAAAACTGTTTTTT. Full variable domain (rest looked up from reference TRBV7-2 and TRBJ1-4): GAGVSQSPSNKVTEKGKDVELRCDPISGHTALYWYRQSLGQGLEFLIYFQGNSAPDKSGLPSDRFSAERTGGSVSTLTIQRTQQEDSAVYLCASRTGTNEKLFFGSGTQLSVL.

The rearrangement joins TRBV9 to TRBJ2-2; the match to TRBD1 covers 7 bases. The CDR3 totals 15 residues. Germline V gene lookup returns CDR1 SGDLS and CDR2 YYNGEE. V shed 0 bases, J shed 4 bases, and the junction held 3 bases outside the gene matches. CDR3 in amino acids: CASSVEGAVTGELFF. As DNA, the CDR3 is TGTGCCAGCAGCGTAGAGGGGGCGGTCACCGGGGAGCTGTTTTTT.

This chain uses TRBV27 with TRBJ2-6; D tentatively reads TRBD1 or TRBD2 (5 bases each). The V gene's germline CDR1 is MNHEY and CDR2 SMNVEV (reference sequence). This CDR3 has 19 residues. V was cut by 4 bases and J by 0 bases, with 19 bases left in between. CDR3 DNA sequence: TGTGCCAGCAGTTCCCCTCCAGGGAGCCTCTTCTCTGGGGCCAACGTCCTGACTTTC. Translating it yields CASSSPPGSLFSGANVLTF.

The gene calls are TRBV28 and TRBJ1-4; D possibly corresponds to TRBD1 (6 bases). This CDR3 spans 15 amino acids. Trimming removed 4 bases at V and 7 bases at J, with 16 bases between. Germline V lookup: CDR1 MDHEN, CDR2 SYDVKM. The CDR3 here is CASSSPQGYGEKLFF. CDR3 sequence (DNA): TGTGCCAGCAGTTCCCCCCAGGGGTACGGTGAAAAACTGTTTTTT.

V and J are TRBV19 and TRBJ1-2; D is unclear. Germline V gene lookup returns CDR1 LNHDA and CDR2 SQIVND (reference sequence). The CDR3 is 14 amino acids. Between the trimmed V and J ends, which lost 1 base and 5 bases, there was a span of 11 bases. This chain's CDR3 is CASSIGSGIYGYTF. CDR3 coding DNA: TGTGCCAGTAGTATAGGGTCGGGGATATATGGCTACACCTTC.

V usage is TRBV5-4 and J usage is TRBJ1-5, with 11 bases that match TRBD1. Germline V gene data show CDR1 as SGHNT and CDR2 as YYREEE (reference sequence). The CDR3 spans 15 residues. Trimming cost V 4 bases and J 5 bases; bases outside gene matches: 5. This chain's CDR3 is CASSRWGQGDQPQHF. In nucleotides, the CDR3 is TGTGCCAGCAGCCGTTGGGGACAGGGGGATCAGCCCCAGCATTTT.

The V gene is TRBV4-3, the J gene TRBJ2-7; D unresolved. Trimming shortened V by 1 base and J by 2 bases, and 6 bases separated the two germline ends. CDR3 length equals 13 residues. CDR1 is LGHNA, CDR2 YSLEER, per germline. CDR3 nucleotide sequence: TGCGCCAGCAGCCAAGGACTTCCCTACGAGCAGTACTTC. This translates into CASSQGLPYEQYF.

The chain joins TRBV19 to TRBJ1-2; tentative D call: TRBD1 (5 bases). In germline, CDR1 is LNHDA, CDR2 SQIVND (reference sequence). The CDR3 spans 13 residues. The V gene lost 4 bases and the J gene lost 2 bases, with 8 bases spanning the gap. The CDR3: CASSTGINYGYTF. The CDR3 nucleotides read TGTGCCAGTAGTACAGGGATAAACTATGGCTACACCTTC.

The chain recombines TRBV9 with TRBJ2-1; 11 bases line up with TRBD2. The V gene's germline CDR1 is SGDLS and CDR2 YYNGEE. Trimming removed 3 bases from V and 7 bases from J; junction bases left unmatched: 6. The CDR3 extends over 15 amino acids. The CDR3: CASSDTSGSGNEQFF. The DNA of the CDR3 is TGTGCCAGCAGCGATACTAGCGGGAGTGGGAATGAGCAGTTCTTC. Full variable domain (rest looked up from reference TRBV9 and TRBJ2-1): DSGVTQTPKHLITATGQRVTLRCSPRSGDLSVYWYQQSLDQGLQFLIQYYNGEERAKGNILERFSAQQFPDLHSELNLSSLELGDSALYFCASSDTSGSGNEQFFGPGTRLTVL.

The chain recombines TRBV7-3 with TRBJ2-1, with 12 nucleotides matching TRBD2. Trimming took 5 bases from V and 10 from J; bases not matched to a gene: 12. CDR3 length equals 16 residues. Germline-derived CDR1 and CDR2 are SGHTA and FQGTGA. DNA for the CDR3: TGTGCCAGCAGCCTCAGTGGACTAGCGGGACGATACGAGCAGTTCTTC. Its protein product is CASSLSGLAGRYEQFF.

The chain combines TRBV10-2 with TRBJ1-1; D is unresolved. V dropped 5 bases and J dropped 1 base, with 8 bases sitting between them. The germline V gene encodes CDR1 WSHSY and CDR2 SAAADI. CDR3 length: 13 residues. The CDR3 sequence is CASSTTENTEAFF. The CDR3 DNA sequence: TGCGCCAGCAGTACTACAGAGAACACTGAAGCTTTCTTT.

J is TRBJ2-7 and V is TRBV13, with 7 bases identical to TRBD2. With V trimmed by 5 bases and J by 6 bases, 16 bases remained unmatched. Germline CDR1 and CDR2: PRHDT and FYEKMQ (reference sequence). The CDR3 totals 16 residues. The CDR3 region has the DNA TGTGCCAGCAGCCGACCCGGGGAGGGAACGGGAGGCGAGCAGTACTTC. It is translated as CASSRPGEGTGGEQYF.

A single count supports this clone. The V call is TRBV2, the J call TRBJ2-1; 12 nucleotides agree with TRBD2. CDR1 and CDR2 (germline): SNHLY, FYNNEI. CDR3 length equals 13 residues. The junction had 8 bases not matched to a gene; V was cut back by 11 bases and J by 9 bases. The CDR3 coding sequence is TGTGCCGGGTCTAGCGGGGGGGCCGGTGAGCAGTTCTTC. Encoded protein: CAGSSGGAGEQFF. The variable domain in full, completed from reference TRBV2 and TRBJ2-1, reads EPEVTQTPSHQVTQMGQEVILRCVPISNHLYFYWYRQILGQKVEFLVSFYNNEISEKSEIFDDQFSVERPDGSNFTLKIRSTKLEDSAMYFCAGSSGGAGEQFFGPGTRLTVL.

The rearrangement links TRBV19 to TRBJ2-2; D may be TRBD1 (5 bases). Trimming took off 5 bases at V and 4 bases at J, with 8 bases between the two ends. The CDR3 loop spans 13 amino acids. Germline V gene lookup returns CDR1 LNHDA and CDR2 SQIVND (reference sequence). The CDR3 DNA follows: TGTGCCAGTAGTCCCAGGGCCACCGGGGAGCTGTTTTTT. Translated: CASSPRATGELFF.

This chain uses TRBV7-9 with TRBJ1-5; D ambiguous. Trimming removed 5 bases at V and 4 bases at J, with 15 bases between. CDR1 is SEHNR, CDR2 FQNEAQ, per germline (reference sequence). CDR3 length: 15 residues. The CDR3 is CASSLHTSGNQPQHF. In nucleotides, the CDR3 is TGTGCCAGCAGCCTTCACACCTCGGGAAATCAGCCCCAGCATTTT.

This CDR3 is CASSTQGRVNTEAFF. The DNA for the CDR3 is TGTGCCAGCAGTACACAGGGGCGGGTGAACACTGAAGCTTTCTTT. This rearrangement joins TRBV4-2 to TRBJ1-1; TRBD1 agrees at 7 bases. Germline values: CDR1 LGHNA, CDR2 YNFKEQ. There are 15 residues in the CDR3. The V segment lost 6 bases and the J segment 0 bases; nucleotides outside the gene matches: 7.

This chain joins TRBV7-9 and TRBJ1-1; no definite D call. Germline V gene lookup returns CDR1 SEHNR and CDR2 FQNEAQ (reference sequence). Trimming shortened V by 1 base and J by 4 bases, and 4 bases separated the two germline ends. This CDR3 spans 12 amino acids. The CDR3 sequence: CASSLVVTEAFF. The CDR3 DNA reads TGTGCCAGCAGCTTAGTGGTCACTGAAGCTTTCTTT.